A single sample is the source of the 22 T cell receptor beta chains below, sequenced in a study of T-cell reconstitution after alpha-beta-depleted transplantation in children. Unique molecular identifiers tagged the TCRbeta library. A single record per CDR3 protein comes from TCRdb applying MiXCR to the PCR reads. The sample shows roughly 240,000 distinct CDR3 sequences, around 8% of them seen only once. Sequencing used PBMCs, mostly from graft donor cells, obtained 180 days after TCRalphabeta/CD19-depleted stem cell transplant. These receptors came from a male patient younger than 18 who had a stem cell transplant for acute lymphoblastic leukemia, so the T cells may come from the graft donor.

The sample holds many counts of this clonotype. The chain has TRBV20-1 and TRBJ2-1; the D gene is possibly TRBD1 (6 bases). This CDR3 spans 12 amino acids. CDR1 DFQATT and CDR2 SNEGSKA come from the germline V gene (reference sequence). V was pared by 6 bases and J by 5 bases, with 11 bases between. This CDR3 is CSAPTGDNEQFF. The CDR3 nucleotides read TGCAGTGCACCGACAGGCGACAATGAGCAGTTCTTC.

This clonotype was observed many times. V is TRBV7-9 and J is TRBJ2-2; perhaps TRBD2 as D (6 bases). Germline CDR1 SEHNR, CDR2 FQNEAQ (reference sequence). The V end was cut by 4 bases, the J end by 6 bases, with 15 bases between. The CDR3 extends over 15 amino acids. CDR3: CASSSTTRFAGELFF. CDR3 bases: TGTGCCAGCAGCTCGACGACTAGGTTCGCCGGGGAGCTGTTTTTT.

As for this clonotype: This could be a read error, since a much larger clone is one nucleotide away. The chain combines TRBV4-2 with TRBJ2-7; 9 bases line up with TRBD2. The CDR3 has 13 residues. Germline-derived CDR1 and CDR2 are LGHNA and YNFKEQ. CDR3 nucleotide sequence: TGTGCCAGCAGCCAATTTAGCGGGGGCGAGCAGTGCTTC. It encodes CASSQFSGGEQCF.

The chain carries TRBV6-5 and TRBJ1-1, with a tentative D call TRBD1 (6 bases). V lost 5 bases and J 8 bases, leaving 12 bases between the germline ends. Germline CDR1 and CDR2: MNHEY and SVGAGI. CDR3 length equals 12 residues. The DNA for the CDR3 is TGTGCCAGCAGTCCAGGGGTCCCCGAAGCTTTCTTT. Its translation: CASSPGVPEAFF.

As to this clonotype: This may come from a read error, since a much larger clone is one base off. The CDR3: CASTTTVPARELFF. The CDR3 coding sequence is TGTGCCAGCACCACGACAGTCCCCGCCAGGGAGCTGTTTTTT. The chain recombines TRBV6-2 or TRBV6-3 with TRBJ2-2, with D possibly TRBD1 on 5 matching bases. Germline V gene sequence: CDR1 MNHEY, CDR2 SVGEGT. The V gene lost 7 bases and the J gene lost 9 bases, with 18 bases spanning the gap. This CDR3 has 14 amino acids.

This clonotype showed up many times. The rearrangement links TRBV11-3 to TRBJ2-7, with TRBD2 matching over 11 bases. Per germline, CDR1 SGHNT and CDR2 YENEEA. CDR3 size: 18 residues. The junction had 9 bases not matched to a gene; V was cut back by 1 base and J by 1 base. The chain's CDR3 is CASSLVGWTSGFSYEQYF. The CDR3 bases are TGTGCCAGCAGCTTAGTGGGATGGACTAGCGGGTTTTCCTACGAGCAGTACTTC. Drawing the rest from reference TRBV11-3 and TRBJ2-7, the complete variable domain is EAGVVQSPRYKIIEKKQPVAFWCNPISGHNTLYWYLQNLGQGPELLIRYENEEAVDDSQLPKDRFSAERLKGVDSTLKIQPAELGDSAVYLCASSLVGWTSGFSYEQYFGPGTRLTVT.

There are many counts of this clonotype. The rearrangement links TRBV20-1 to TRBJ2-7; a weak D match, TRBD1 (7 bases). Germline V gene sequence: CDR1 DFQATT, CDR2 SNEGSKA (reference sequence). The CDR3 extends over 16 amino acids. V was cut by 1 base and J by 2 bases, with 18 bases left in between. The CDR3 DNA reads TGCAGTGCTAGAGGCCGGGCGGGGCAGGGGGCCTACGAGCAGTACTTC. It translates to CSARGRAGQGAYEQYF.

The sample holds many counts of this clonotype. V is TRBV6-5 and J is TRBJ2-3; no clear D. V shed 2 bases and J shed 2 bases, with 8 bases lying between them. The CDR3 loop spans 14 amino acids. Germline CDR1 is MNHEY and CDR2 is SVGAGI. The CDR3 loop is CASSYRPYTDTQYF. The CDR3 DNA reads as TGTGCCAGCAGTTACAGGCCCTACACAGATACGCAGTATTTT.

This clonotype was counted many times. The genes are TRBV4-3 and TRBJ1-2, with 10 bases lining up with TRBD1. The V segment lost 3 bases and the J segment 5 bases; nucleotides outside the gene matches: 0. The length of the CDR3 is 13 residues. CDR1 and CDR2 (germline): LGHNA, YSLEER. The CDR3 spells CASSQDRGYGYTF. The CDR3 DNA reads as TGCGCCAGCAGCCAGGACAGGGGGTATGGCTACACCTTC.

This chain uses TRBV12-3 or TRBV12-4 with TRBJ1-4; the D gene is possibly TRBD1 (6 bases). CDR3 length: 16 amino acids. The V and J ends lost 5 bases and 6 bases respectively, with 19 bases between them. The CDR3 sequence is CASSARLTGSHEKLFF. The CDR3 bases are TGTGCCAGCAGTGCCCGGTTGACAGGCAGTCATGAAAAACTGTTTTTT.

This chain links TRBV3-1 with TRBJ2-2; D unclear. Germline V gene sequence: CDR1 LGHDT, CDR2 YNNKEL (reference sequence). The CDR3 is 15 residues long. The V and J ends lost 11 bases and 2 bases respectively, with 18 bases between them. This chain's CDR3 is CACCTAQSNTGELFF. For the CDR3, the DNA is TGTGCCTGCTGTACGGCCCAGAGCAACACCGGGGAGCTGTTTTTT.

There are many counts of this clonotype. The chain carries TRBV2 and TRBJ1-4; a weak D match, TRBD1 (6 bases). Germline V lookup: CDR1 SNHLY, CDR2 FYNNEI. V shed 6 bases and J shed 5 bases, with 10 bases lying between them. The CDR3 has 13 residues. The CDR3 bases are TGTGCCAGCAGGGGGACACCGAATGAAAAACTGTTTTTT. Its protein is CASRGTPNEKLFF.

This clonotype was counted many times. The chain is built from TRBV4-3 and TRBJ1-2; 9 nucleotides align to TRBD1. Germline trimming cut 4 bases from V and 7 bases from J; bases unmatched to any gene: 4. CDR3 length: 13 residues. CDR1 LGHNA and CDR2 YSLEER come from the germline V gene. The chain's CDR3 is CASSPDRGFGYTF. DNA of the CDR3: TGCGCCAGCAGCCCAGACAGGGGGTTTGGCTACACCTTC.

Many counts were recorded for this clonotype. The chain couples TRBV28 to TRBJ2-7; a weak D match, TRBD1 (5 bases). The V gene lost 6 bases and the J gene lost 6 bases, with 24 bases spanning the gap. This CDR3 spans 16 amino acids. The V gene's germline CDR1 is MDHEN and CDR2 SYDVKM. This chain's CDR3 is CASRGRRWGGRREQYF. The CDR3 region has the DNA TGTGCCAGCAGGGGTCGTAGGTGGGGCGGCCGGCGCGAGCAGTACTTC.

The table lists this clonotype with many counts. The gene calls are TRBV13 and TRBJ2-4; tentatively, D is TRBD1 (5 bases). The ends were cut back, 5 bases at V and 15 bases at J, with 17 bases in the middle. CDR1 is PRHDT, CDR2 FYEKMQ, per germline (reference sequence). The CDR3 contains 12 residues. CDR3 sequence reads: CASSLRQFQRYF. The CDR3, as DNA: TGTGCCAGCAGCCTCCGACAGTTCCAGAGGTACTTC.

In its sample, this clonotype was seen many times. Its ends do not fully match the called genes, so a read error is possible. The V call is TRBV12-3 or TRBV12-4, the J call TRBJ2-7, with 7 bases identical to TRBD1. The length of the CDR3 is 11 residues. The CDR3 DNA is TGTGCCAGCAGCCAGAGGGGACAGATGAGCTTC. As protein: CASSQRGQMSF.

Points on this clonotype: Given a much more abundant clone one base away, this may be a read error. The chain combines TRBV5-1 with TRBJ2-3; TRBD2 agrees at 8 bases. J was trimmed by 1 base and V by 2 bases; bases with no gene match: 6. The CDR3 consists of 16 residues. CDR1 and CDR2 from the germline V gene are SGHRS and YFSETQ. For the CDR3, the DNA is TGCGCCAGCAGCTTCAAGGGGGGACTAGGCACAGATACGCAGTATTTT. This translates into CASSFKGGLGTDTQYF.

Many counts were recorded for this clonotype. The V and J genes are TRBV12-3 or TRBV12-4 and TRBJ2-7, with 8 nucleotides matching TRBD1. CDR3 length: 15 amino acids. Trimming cost V 5 bases and J 4 bases; bases outside gene matches: 10. Written as DNA, the CDR3 is TGTGCCAGCAGTGGCACCGGGACAGGTAAATACGAGCAGTACTTC. Its translation: CASSGTGTGKYEQYF.

This clonotype was counted ten times or more. An end of the junction differs from the germline gene, which may be a read error. The V and J genes are TRBV27 and TRBJ1-5; 7 bases are shared with TRBD1. Germline CDR1 and CDR2: MNHEY and SMNVEV (reference sequence). The CDR3 sequence is 17 residues long. In DNA, the CDR3 is TGTGCCAGCAGTCCCCAGGGGGTGGGAGGAAGCAAACAGCCCCAGCATTTT. Translated, it gives CASSPQGVGGSKQPQHF.

This clonotype was recorded many times. The chain couples TRBV7-3 to TRBJ2-3, with D hard to call. The CDR3 has 12 residues. The germline CDR1 and CDR2 sequences are SGHTA and FQGTGA. V was clipped by 6 bases and J by 10 bases, with 14 bases between them. As DNA, the CDR3 is TGTGCCAGCAGTCAAAGAGGTGGATCGCAGTATTTT. Its translation: CASSQRGGSQYF.

This chain connects TRBV20-1 to TRBJ2-1; D remains unclear. The CDR3 spans 17 residues. The germline gives CDR1 DFQATT, CDR2 SNEGSKA (reference sequence). Trimming stripped 3 bases from V and 0 bases from J, with 18 bases between. CDR3 residues: CSARGQATDRSYNEQFF. CDR3 bases: TGCAGTGCTAGGGGCCAGGCCACAGACCGCTCCTACAATGAGCAGTTCTTC.

This clonotype was seen only once. The rearrangement uses TRBV2 and TRBJ1-2; 11 positions agree with TRBD1. With V trimmed by 6 bases and J by 8 bases, 14 bases remained unmatched. Germline values: CDR1 SNHLY, CDR2 FYNNEI. The CDR3 is 16 amino acids. CDR3 amino acids: CASREPGQGDVRGYTF. In DNA, the CDR3 is TGTGCCAGCAGGGAACCGGGACAGGGGGACGTGCGGGGCTACACCTTC. Variable domain in full (rest from reference TRBV2 and TRBJ1-2): EPEVTQTPSHQVTQMGQEVILRCVPISNHLYFYWYRQILGQKVEFLVSFYNNEISEKSEIFDDQFSVERPDGSNFTLKIRSTKLEDSAMYFCASREPGQGDVRGYTFGSGTRLTVV.